This passage covers 8 T cell receptor beta chains from one sample sequenced in a study of beta chain features in type 1 diabetes. TCRB transcripts that were expressed got sequenced, as all of the isolated RNA had been reverse transcribed. Profiling relied on immunoSEQ multiplex PCR, and the TCRdb table lists in-frame clones only, not all of them. The repertoire has 200,000 to 300,000 clones, roughly two thirds of them found once; the top ten carry around 0.057%. Sequenced: naive CD4+ T cells from blood. The receptors come from a young man in good health.

The chain carries TRBV19 and TRBJ2-3, with 8 positions matching TRBD2. Germline V lookup: CDR1 LNHDA, CDR2 SQIVND (reference sequence). This CDR3 is built from 14 residues. Trimming took 7 bases from V and 5 from J; bases not matched to a gene: 8. In nucleotides, the CDR3 is TGTGCCAGTATGGCCAGCGGGAGAGGAGATACGCAGTATTTT. This codes for CASMASGRGDTQYF.

As to this clone: The sample holds other DNA sequences that translate to the same CDR3. The chain is built from TRBV7-2 and TRBJ2-3; TRBD2 matches 8 bases. CDR3 length: 15 amino acids. V shed 1 base and J 1 base; nucleotides not matched to a gene: 1. Germline lookup yields CDR1 SGHTA and CDR2 FQGNSA. CDR3 bases: TGTGCCAGCAGCTTAGTGCGGGGGGGCACAGATACGCAGTATTTT. It yields the protein CASSLVRGGTDTQYF.

This chain joins TRBV11-2 and TRBJ2-5; D perhaps matches TRBD2 (5 bases). Trimming left V 6 bases short and J 5 bases short, with 16 bases between. Germline V lookup: CDR1 SGHAT, CDR2 FQNNGV. This CDR3 region has 14 residues. The CDR3 sequence is CASSPNDPGETQYF. CDR3 nucleotide sequence: TGTGCCAGCAGTCCCAACGACCCGGGGGAGACCCAGTACTTC. Looking up the rest from reference TRBV11-2 and TRBJ2-5 gives the full variable domain: EAGVAQSPRYKIIEKRQSVAFWCNPISGHATLYWYQQILGQGPKLLIQFQNNGVVDDSQLPKDRFSAERLKGVDSTLKIQPAKLEDSAVYLCASSPNDPGETQYFGPGTRLLVL.

V and J are TRBV5-1 and TRBJ2-5; 8 nucleotides align to TRBD1. The CDR3 has 16 residues. V shed 4 bases, J shed 2 bases, and the junction held 10 bases outside the gene matches. Germline V gene data show CDR1 as SGHRS and CDR2 as YFSETQ. The CDR3 DNA sequence: TGCGCCAGCAGCCCACCGCAGGGGGCAAGGCAAGAGACCCAGTACTTC. Protein sequence: CASSPPQGARQETQYF.

J is TRBJ1-5 and V is TRBV28; perhaps TRBD1 as D (5 bases). Germline V gene data show CDR1 as MDHEN and CDR2 as SYDVKM. This CDR3 has 13 residues. The germline V and J ends were trimmed by 5 bases and 5 bases, with 10 bases remaining between them. The CDR3 sequence: CASSRDRDQPQHF. CDR3 nucleotide sequence: TGTGCCAGCAGTCGCGACAGAGATCAGCCCCAGCATTTT. Based on the CDR3 plus reference TRBV28 and TRBJ1-5, the full variable domain is DVKVTQSSRYLVKRTGEKVFLECVQDMDHENMFWYRQDPGLGLRLIYFSYDVKMKEKGDIPEGYSVSREKKERFSLILESASTNQTSMYLCASSRDRDQPQHFGDGTRLSIL.

J is TRBJ2-7 and V is TRBV27; the D gene is possibly TRBD2 (5 bases). Trimming cost V 0 bases and J 2 bases, with 14 bases left between them. This CDR3 spans 16 amino acids. CDR1 and CDR2 from the germline V gene are MNHEY and SMNVEV (reference sequence). CDR3 protein: CASSLSGGLSPYEQYF. The CDR3 DNA reads as TGTGCCAGCAGTTTATCGGGCGGGCTCTCGCCCTACGAGCAGTACTTC.

The rearrangement links TRBV30 to TRBJ1-1; D remains ambiguous. The CDR3 has 14 residues. V was shortened by 2 bases and J by 4 bases, with 14 bases between the two germline ends. The germline V gene has CDR1 GTSNPN and CDR2 SVGIG (reference sequence). The DNA for the CDR3 is TGTGCCTGGAGTTTGCGGTATCCGGGCACTGAAGCTTTCTTT. This codes for CAWSLRYPGTEAFF.

J is TRBJ1-5 and V is TRBV30, with 9 bases aligning to TRBD1. This CDR3 region has 14 residues. V lost 5 bases to trimming and J lost 5 bases; unmatched junction nucleotides: 7. The V gene's germline CDR1 is GTSNPN and CDR2 SVGIG (reference sequence). CDR3 coding DNA: TGTGCCTGGGGCGTCCGGACAGGGGATCAGCCCCAGCATTTT. This translates into CAWGVRTGDQPQHF.